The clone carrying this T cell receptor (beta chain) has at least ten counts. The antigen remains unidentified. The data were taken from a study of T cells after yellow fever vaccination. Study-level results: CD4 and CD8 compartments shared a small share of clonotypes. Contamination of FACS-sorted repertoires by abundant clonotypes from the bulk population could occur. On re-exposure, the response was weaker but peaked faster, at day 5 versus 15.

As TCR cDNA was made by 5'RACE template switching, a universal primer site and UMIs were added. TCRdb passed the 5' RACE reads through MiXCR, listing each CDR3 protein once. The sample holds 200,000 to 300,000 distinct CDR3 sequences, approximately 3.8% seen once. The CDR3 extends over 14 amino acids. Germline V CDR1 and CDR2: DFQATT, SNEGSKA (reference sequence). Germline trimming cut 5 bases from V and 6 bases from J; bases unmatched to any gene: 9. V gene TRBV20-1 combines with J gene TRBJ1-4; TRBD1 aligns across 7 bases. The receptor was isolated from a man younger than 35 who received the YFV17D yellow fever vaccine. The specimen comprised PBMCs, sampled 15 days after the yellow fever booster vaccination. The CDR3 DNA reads TGCAGTGCTCTTGACAGGGTCGGAGATGAAAAACTGTTTTTT. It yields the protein CSALDRVGDEKLFF.